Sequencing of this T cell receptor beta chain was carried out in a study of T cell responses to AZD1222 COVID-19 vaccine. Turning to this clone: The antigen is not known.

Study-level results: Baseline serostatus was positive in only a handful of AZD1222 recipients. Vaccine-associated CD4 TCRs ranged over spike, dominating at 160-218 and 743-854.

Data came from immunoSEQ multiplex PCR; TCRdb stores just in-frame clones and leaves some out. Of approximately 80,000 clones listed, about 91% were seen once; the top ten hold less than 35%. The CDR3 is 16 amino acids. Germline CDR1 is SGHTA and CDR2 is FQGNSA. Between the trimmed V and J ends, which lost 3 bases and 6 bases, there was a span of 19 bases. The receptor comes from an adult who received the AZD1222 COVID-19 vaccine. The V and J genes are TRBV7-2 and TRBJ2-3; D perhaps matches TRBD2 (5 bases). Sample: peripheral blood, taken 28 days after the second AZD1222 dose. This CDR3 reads CASSFSQATIVDTQYF. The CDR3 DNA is TGTGCCAGCAGCTTTTCGCAGGCGACTATAGTGGATACGCAGTATTTT.